The rows below give T cell receptor beta chains drawn from one sample of a study of blood T cell repertoires in COVID-19. TCRdb's table, derived via immunoSEQ multiplex PCR, lists solely in-frame clones and lacks some. This table holds about 240,000 clones, approximately 90% found once. The sequencing sample was made of PBMCs or T cells enriched from blood (not recorded which). These receptors were taken from a woman in her 30s with acute COVID-19. Both conserved end residues are part of each CDR3.

CASSPRTVEAFF | TRBJ1-1 | TRBV18
CASSLGLGIGQYF | TRBJ2-7 | TRBV7-9
CAIKTGEEEKAFF | TRBJ1-1 | TRBV10-3
CASSLGRGRGTEAFF | TRBJ1-1 | TRBV5-8
CASSQPKAGPSYNEQFF | TRBJ2-1 | TRBV4-1
CASSLAMGTASYEQYF | TRBJ2-7 | TRBV7-2
CASSPQEQETGNTIYF | TRBJ1-3 | TRBV18
CASSRLEGRTEAFF | TRBJ1-1 | TRBV7-9
CASSYAITGGDGYTF | TRBJ1-2 | TRBV6-5
CASSWGGGEAFF | TRBJ1-1 | TRBV5-4
CAIKVQGADTQYF | TRBJ2-3 | TRBV10-3
CASSKMGRGNTIYF | TRBJ1-3 | TRBV28
CASSSQGLVTEAFF | TRBJ1-1 | TRBV4-1